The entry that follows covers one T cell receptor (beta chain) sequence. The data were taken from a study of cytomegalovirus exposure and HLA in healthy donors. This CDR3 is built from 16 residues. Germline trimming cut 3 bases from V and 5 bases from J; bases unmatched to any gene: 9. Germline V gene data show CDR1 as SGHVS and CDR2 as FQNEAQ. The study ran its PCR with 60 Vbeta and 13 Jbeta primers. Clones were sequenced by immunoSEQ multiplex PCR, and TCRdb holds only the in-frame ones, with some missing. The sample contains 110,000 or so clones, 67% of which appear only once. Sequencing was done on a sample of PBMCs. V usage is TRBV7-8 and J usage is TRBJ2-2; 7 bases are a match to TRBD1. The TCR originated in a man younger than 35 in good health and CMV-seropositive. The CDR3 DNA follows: TGTGCCAGCAGCTTTGCGGCGACAGGGTTAACCGGGGAGCTGTTTTTT. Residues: CASSFAATGLTGELFF. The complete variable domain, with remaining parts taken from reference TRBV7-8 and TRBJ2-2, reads GAGVSQSPRYKVAKRGQDVALRCDPISGHVSLFWYQQALGQGPEFLTYFQNEAQLDKSGLPSDRFFAERPEGSVSTLKIQRTQQEDSAVYLCASSFAATGLTGELFFGEGSRLTVL.